This T cell receptor beta chain comes out of a study of blood T cell repertoires in COVID-19. Study-level information: The analysed material was cDNA or gDNA that came from T cells, B-cell-depleted T cells, or PBMCs.

The CDR3 contains 13 residues. In germline, CDR1 is SEHNR, CDR2 FQNEAQ (reference sequence). Germline trimming cut 4 bases from V and 6 bases from J; bases unmatched to any gene: 1. Per the study methods: Amplifying reference gene primers gave estimates of nucleated cell counts. Only in-frame clones appear in the TCRdb table, and some are missing; sequencing was by immunoSEQ multiplex PCR. The D gene and trimming were derived from the DNA, and the V and J assignments and clone size from that table. The sample shows over 120,000 clones, 78% of them seen only once. This receptor was taken from a woman aged 55-70 years with acute or convalescent COVID-19. The genes are TRBV7-9 and TRBJ2-3; 10 bases line up with TRBD2. The source material was peripheral blood. The CDR3 protein is CASSYSGRDTQYF. In nucleotides, the CDR3 is TGTGCCAGCAGCTATAGCGGGAGGGATACGCAGTATTTT.